This passage covers 6 T cell receptor beta chains from one sample sequenced in a study of blood T cell repertoires in COVID-19. Assay used: immunoSEQ multiplex PCR; TCRdb lists only in-frame clones, some missing. The sample records some 370,000 clones, about 89% being singletons. The sample consisted of peripheral blood. All receptors derive from a man in his forties with acute or convalescent COVID-19.

This clone was detected only once. V is TRBV18 and J is TRBJ2-3; D perhaps matches TRBD2 (6 bases). Trimming took 4 bases from V and 1 from J, leaving 12 bases between them. The CDR3 extends over 15 amino acids. The germline V gene encodes CDR1 KGHSH and CDR2 LQKENI. Here the CDR3 reads CASSLPGLRTDTQYF. CDR3 DNA sequence: TGTGCCAGCTCACTTCCGGGACTCCGCACAGATACGCAGTATTTT.

This chain links TRBV2 with TRBJ2-7, with TRBD1 matching over 12 bases. This CDR3 comprises 14 residues. The germline V gene has CDR1 SNHLY and CDR2 FYNNEI. J was trimmed by 4 bases and V by 6 bases; bases with no gene match: 4. CDR3 residues: CASRGDRGRYEQYF. For the CDR3, the DNA is TGTGCCAGCAGGGGGGACAGGGGGCGTTACGAGCAGTACTTC.

The rearrangement uses TRBV2 and TRBJ1-2; 7 bases agree with TRBD1. CDR1 is SNHLY, CDR2 FYNNEI, per germline. After removal of 5 bases from V and 0 bases from J, the junction contained 15 bases not matched to a gene. The length of the CDR3 is 18 residues. The CDR3 spells CASSRAGTARSSNYGYTF. Written as DNA, the CDR3 is TGTGCCAGCAGTAGGGCCGGGACAGCGAGATCCTCTAACTATGGCTACACCTTC. Together with reference TRBV2 and TRBJ1-2, the CDR3 gives the full variable domain: EPEVTQTPSHQVTQMGQEVILRCVPISNHLYFYWYRQILGQKVEFLVSFYNNEISEKSEIFDDQFSVERPDGSNFTLKIRSTKLEDSAMYFCASSRAGTARSSNYGYTFGSGTRLTVV.

The V call is TRBV5-1, the J call TRBJ2-5; TRBD2 matches 8 bases. V lost 1 base to trimming and J lost 2 bases; unmatched junction nucleotides: 7. The length of the CDR3 is 16 residues. Germline V gene lookup returns CDR1 SGHRS and CDR2 YFSETQ. In DNA form, the CDR3 reads TGCGCCAGCAGCTTGCTGGGCGGGAGGACACAAGAGACCCAGTACTTC. Its protein is CASSLLGGRTQETQYF. The whole variable domain, remainder taken from reference TRBV5-1 and TRBJ2-5, is KAGVTQTPRYLIKTRGQQVTLSCSPISGHRSVSWYQQTPGQGLQFLFEYFSETQRNKGNFPGRFSGRQFSNSRSEMNVSTLELGDSALYLCASSLLGGRTQETQYFGPGTRLLVL.

The chain couples TRBV5-6 to TRBJ2-1; 8 bases match TRBD1. The CDR3 consists of 15 residues. Germline CDR1 SGHDT, CDR2 YYEEEE. J lost 10 bases, V lost 1 base, and 10 bases had no gene match. The CDR3 region is CASSLPSPGGWEQFF. The CDR3 bases are TGTGCCAGCAGCTTGCCCTCCCCAGGGGGCTGGGAGCAGTTCTTC.

J is TRBJ1-4 and V is TRBV7-9, with D perhaps TRBD1 (6 bases). The germline gives CDR1 SEHNR, CDR2 FQNEAQ (reference sequence). The CDR3 runs to 18 residues. V lost 5 bases, J lost 6 bases, and 25 bases lay in between. The CDR3 coding sequence is TGTGCCAGCAGCCCACCAGACCCCGGGACAACCGCGGATGAAAAACTGTTTTTT. Protein: CASSPPDPGTTADEKLFF.